The rows below give T cell receptor beta chains drawn from one sample of a study of blood T cell repertoires in COVID-19. Produced via immunoSEQ multiplex PCR; TCRdb's table is partial and in-frame only. The sample has 200,000 to 250,000 clones, 80% seen once. The specimen sequenced was peripheral blood. These receptors originate from a woman between 65 and 79 years old with acute or convalescent COVID-19. Both conserved end residues are part of each CDR3. Fields, in order: V gene, clone size, J gene, D gene, CDR3 length, CDR3 DNA, CDR3 protein. A D gene is named only where the DNA matches it firmly. Some rows have no size entry. The others give once, few or many, or a class for an expanded clone.

V: TRBV7-9; size: NA; J: TRBJ2-5; D: TRBD1; length: 17; DNA: TGTGCCAGCAGCTCGGGACAAGGGGGCAATTTCGAAGAGACCCAGTACTTC; CDR3: CASSSGQGGNFEETQYF
V: TRBV14; size: few; J: TRBJ2-3; D: TRBD2; length: 16; DNA: TGTGCCAGCAGCCAAGGGCGGGGGGAACTCACAGATACGCAGTATTTT; CDR3: CASSQGRGELTDTQYF
V: TRBV5-1; size: few; J: TRBJ2-2; D: TRBD2; length: 13; DNA: TGCGCCAGTGGGACTAGACTGTCCGGGGAGCTGTTTTTT; CDR3: CASGTRLSGELFF
V: TRBV10-3; size: NA; J: TRBJ2-1; D: NA; length: 13; DNA: TGTGCCATCAGTGAGTCGGCGGAAAATGAGCAGTTCTTC; CDR3: CAISESAENEQFF
V: TRBV7-2; size: NA; J: TRBJ2-5; D: TRBD1; length: 13; DNA: TGTGCCAGCAGCATCGACAGGGTAGAGACCCAGTACTTC; CDR3: CASSIDRVETQYF
V: TRBV30; size: once; J: TRBJ1-6; D: TRBD1; length: 14; DNA: TGTGCCTGTTTTAGGGACAGACTTAATTCACCCCTCCACTTT; CDR3: CACFRDRLNSPLHF
V: TRBV25-1; size: NA; J: TRBJ2-1; D: NA; length: 16; DNA: TGTGCCAGCAGCCCTGAGGGGGGGAGGTCCTACAATGAGCAGTTCTTC; CDR3: CASSPEGGRSYNEQFF
V: TRBV19; size: NA; J: TRBJ2-3; D: NA; length: 15; DNA: TGTGCCAGTAGTATAGGGGGGCTTGGCACAGATACGCAGTATTTT; CDR3: CASSIGGLGTDTQYF
V: TRBV4-2; size: NA; J: TRBJ2-7; D: TRBD2; length: 19; DNA: TGTGCCAGCAGCCAAGAAGCCGGGACTAGCGGGGGGGGATCCTACGAGCAGTACTTC; CDR3: CASSQEAGTSGGGSYEQYF
V: TRBV9; size: few; J: TRBJ1-2; D: NA; length: 12; DNA: TGTGCCAGCAGAACAGGGCACTATGGCTACACCTTC; CDR3: CASRTGHYGYTF
V: TRBV28; size: NA; J: TRBJ2-7; D: TRBD2; length: 15; DNA: TGTGCCAGCAGTTTCGGGCTAGCGGGGAACTACGAGCAGTACTTC; CDR3: CASSFGLAGNYEQYF
V: TRBV18; size: once; J: TRBJ2-2; D: TRBD1; length: 16; DNA: TGTGCCAGCTCACCTTCAGCGACAGGGTCCACCGGGGAGCTGTTTTTT; CDR3: CASSPSATGSTGELFF
V: TRBV6-5; size: NA; J: TRBJ2-3; D: NA; length: 15; DNA: TGTGCCAGCAGACCTAGTGGCGGGGACACAGATACGCAGTATTTT; CDR3: CASRPSGGDTDTQYF
V: TRBV11-3; size: NA; J: TRBJ2-3; D: NA; length: 11; DNA: TGTGCCAGCAGCTCCGAGTATACGCAGTATTTT; CDR3: CASSSEYTQYF
V: TRBV24-1; size: NA; J: TRBJ2-7; D: NA; length: 18; DNA: TGTGCCACCAGTGAGGCCGGCGGCGGGCGGCCACAACTATACGAGCAGTACTTC; CDR3: CATSEAGGGRPQLYEQYF
V: TRBV5-1; size: few; J: TRBJ2-3; D: NA; length: 15; DNA: TGCGCCAGCAGCTCAGCCTCGACCGGGATTGATACGCAGTATTTT; CDR3: CASSSASTGIDTQYF
V: TRBV6-2/TRBV6-3; size: NA; J: TRBJ1-2; D: NA; length: 13; DNA: TGTGCCAGCAGTGTGACAAAAAACTATGGCTACACCTTC; CDR3: CASSVTKNYGYTF
V: TRBV11-2; size: NA; J: TRBJ2-2; D: NA; length: 14; DNA: TGTGCCAGCAGCTTATTGCGTAGCACCGGGGAGCTGTTTTTT; CDR3: CASSLLRSTGELFF
V: TRBV5-5; size: NA; J: TRBJ2-2; D: TRBD1; length: 15; DNA: TGTGCCAGCAGCTTGGGACAGGGGGGTGCCGGGGAGCTGTTTTTT; CDR3: CASSLGQGGAGELFF
V: TRBV30; size: NA; J: TRBJ1-3; D: NA; length: 14; DNA: TGTGCCTCTACGTACGACAGGATTGGAAACACCATATATTTT; CDR3: CASTYDRIGNTIYF
V: TRBV7-2; size: NA; J: TRBJ2-5; D: TRBD2; length: 13; DNA: TGTGCCAGCAGCCCAACGGGGGGAAAGACCCAGTACTTC; CDR3: CASSPTGGKTQYF
V: TRBV30; size: NA; J: TRBJ2-5; D: TRBD2; length: 17; DNA: TGTGCCTGGAGTGTACTAGCGGGGGGTCGGAGTAGGGAGACCCAGTACTTC; CDR3: CAWSVLAGGRSRETQYF
V: TRBV5-6; size: NA; J: TRBJ1-5; D: TRBD1; length: 15; DNA: TGTGCCAGCAGCTTGCGGGACAGAGAGTATCAGCCCCAGCATTTT; CDR3: CASSLRDREYQPQHF
V: TRBV2; size: NA; J: TRBJ1-5; D: NA; length: 14; DNA: TGTGCCAGCCGGGACTCGGGGTACAATCAGCCCCAGCATTTT; CDR3: CASRDSGYNQPQHF
V: TRBV5-1; size: many; J: TRBJ2-3; D: TRBD2; length: 18; DNA: TGCGCCAGCAGCCTCACCGCCTTTTCCGGGGGGTCCACAGATACGCAGTATTTT; CDR3: CASSLTAFSGGSTDTQYF
V: TRBV24-1; size: NA; J: TRBJ2-5; D: TRBD1; length: 15; DNA: TGTGCCACCAGTGAACCAAAACAGGGGCGAGAGACCCAGTACTTC; CDR3: CATSEPKQGRETQYF
V: TRBV15; size: NA; J: TRBJ2-3; D: TRBD2; length: 17; DNA: TGTGCCACCAGCAATATCCGACTAGCGGGGGGCACAGATACGCAGTATTTT; CDR3: CATSNIRLAGGTDTQYF
V: TRBV5-1; size: NA; J: TRBJ2-7; D: NA; length: 16; DNA: TGCGCCAGCAGCTTGGGTCCCGCCGACATCTCCTACGAGCAGTACTTC; CDR3: CASSLGPADISYEQYF
V: TRBV4-2; size: NA; J: TRBJ2-7; D: TRBD2; length: 15; DNA: TGTGCCAGCAGCCACGGACTAGCGGGGATCGGCGAGCAGTACTTC; CDR3: CASSHGLAGIGEQYF
V: TRBV6-5; size: few; J: TRBJ1-2; D: TRBD1; length: 13; DNA: TGTGCCAGCACAGCACAGGGGGGGAATGGCTACACCTTC; CDR3: CASTAQGGNGYTF
V: TRBV5-1; size: NA; J: TRBJ2-1; D: NA; length: 14; DNA: TGCGCCAGCAGCTTGCAGGGGACGTGGGATGAGCAGTTCTTC; CDR3: CASSLQGTWDEQFF
V: TRBV7-2; size: NA; J: TRBJ2-7; D: NA; length: 15; DNA: TGTGCCAGCAGCTTAGGTCCAGGCCCAACCAACGAGCAGTACTTC; CDR3: CASSLGPGPTNEQYF
V: TRBV4-3; size: NA; J: TRBJ2-3; D: TRBD1; length: 16; DNA: TGCGCCAGCAGCCAAGGAACAGGGGGCGCATCAGATACGCAGTATTTT; CDR3: CASSQGTGGASDTQYF
V: TRBV5-1; size: NA; J: TRBJ1-3; D: TRBD1; length: 17; DNA: TGCGCCAGCACCCAATCCGGGACAGCGCGTCCGGGAAACACCATATATTTT; CDR3: CASTQSGTARPGNTIYF
V: TRBV5-8; size: NA; J: TRBJ2-1; D: TRBD2; length: 16; DNA: TGTGCCAGCAGCATTAGCGGGGGGGTGTACTCGGATGAGCAGTTCTTC; CDR3: CASSISGGVYSDEQFF
V: TRBV19; size: NA; J: TRBJ1-2; D: NA; length: 15; DNA: TGTGCCAGTACTCCCCGGGCAGGGGCCAACTATGGCTACACCTTC; CDR3: CASTPRAGANYGYTF
V: TRBV24-1; size: NA; J: TRBJ2-3; D: TRBD2; length: 14; DNA: TGTGCCACCAGTGACCTAGCGGGGGATGATACGCAGTATTTT; CDR3: CATSDLAGDDTQYF
V: TRBV6-4; size: NA; J: TRBJ1-6; D: TRBD1; length: 15; DNA: TGTGCCAGCAGTTCGACAGGGACGGGGGATTCACCCCTCCACTTT; CDR3: CASSSTGTGDSPLHF
V: TRBV7-2; size: NA; J: TRBJ2-5; D: NA; length: 14; DNA: TGTGCCAGCAACCTAAAACCAGGGGAAGAGACCCAGTACTTC; CDR3: CASNLKPGEETQYF
V: TRBV9; size: NA; J: TRBJ2-5; D: NA; length: 17; DNA: TGTGCCAGCAGCCCAATTGACTCCCCCCTGGCCCAAGAGACCCAGTACTTC; CDR3: CASSPIDSPLAQETQYF
V: TRBV10-3; size: NA; J: TRBJ2-3; D: NA; length: 14; DNA: TGTGCCATCAGTGAAGGGCAGGGTGCAGATACGCAGTATTTT; CDR3: CAISEGQGADTQYF
V: TRBV6-2/TRBV6-3; size: NA; J: TRBJ2-1; D: TRBD2; length: 13; DNA: TGTGCCAGCAGTCGTCCTAGCGGGGGCATCTCTTTCTTC; CDR3: CASSRPSGGISFF
V: TRBV14; size: NA; J: TRBJ1-1; D: NA; length: 15; DNA: TGTGCCAGCAGCCAAGTGGGAGGGAGCGGCACTGAAGCTTTCTTT; CDR3: CASSQVGGSGTEAFF
V: TRBV19; size: once; J: TRBJ2-3; D: TRBD1; length: 16; DNA: TGTGCCAGTAGTATTATCGGGACAGTGGGCACAGATACGCAGTATTTT; CDR3: CASSIIGTVGTDTQYF
V: TRBV5-1; size: NA; J: TRBJ2-3; D: TRBD1; length: 16; DNA: TGCGCCAGCAGCTTGGGTGTAGGGGGCAGGACAGATACGCAGTATTTT; CDR3: CASSLGVGGRTDTQYF
V: TRBV5-1; size: once; J: TRBJ2-7; D: NA; length: 16; DNA: TGCGCCAGCAGCTGGACCTCTCGAGGGCCTTTCTACGAGCAGTACTTC; CDR3: CASSWTSRGPFYEQYF
V: TRBV5-1; size: NA; J: TRBJ1-2; D: NA; length: 14; DNA: TGCGCCAGCAGCCGTGACAACTCCCTGGGTGGCTACACCTTC; CDR3: CASSRDNSLGGYTF
V: TRBV6-5; size: NA; J: TRBJ1-5; D: NA; length: 15; DNA: TGTGCCAGCAGTTACGACAGATATAGCAATCAGCCCCAGCATTTT; CDR3: CASSYDRYSNQPQHF
V: TRBV9; size: NA; J: TRBJ2-6; D: NA; length: 15; DNA: TGTGCCAGCAGCGTAGGGGAGTCTGGGGCCAACGTCCTGACTTTC; CDR3: CASSVGESGANVLTF
V: TRBV7-9; size: many; J: TRBJ1-4; D: NA; length: 12; DNA: TGTGCCAGCAGCGCGGGTAATGAAAAACTGTTTTTT; CDR3: CASSAGNEKLFF
V: TRBV29-1; size: few; J: TRBJ2-1; D: TRBD2; length: 14; DNA: TGCAGCGTTGATAGCGGGAGCTCCTACAATGAGCAGTTCTTC; CDR3: CSVDSGSSYNEQFF
V: TRBV12-3/TRBV12-4; size: NA; J: TRBJ1-6; D: NA; length: 13; DNA: TGTGCCAGCAGTTTAACGGTTCGCACACCCCTCCACTTT; CDR3: CASSLTVRTPLHF
V: TRBV7-6; size: NA; J: TRBJ2-7; D: NA; length: 15; DNA: TGTGCCAGCAGCTTAGATCAAGGGGGAGTCTACGAGCAGTACTTC; CDR3: CASSLDQGGVYEQYF
V: TRBV12-3/TRBV12-4; size: NA; J: TRBJ1-1; D: NA; length: 12; DNA: TGTGCCAGCAGTTTTCGGTACACTGAAGCTTTCTTT; CDR3: CASSFRYTEAFF
V: TRBV18; size: NA; J: TRBJ1-4; D: TRBD1; length: 14; DNA: TGTGCCAGCTCACCACCGGGACAGGGAGAAAAACTGTTTTTT; CDR3: CASSPPGQGEKLFF